Listed below are T cell receptor beta chains from one sample, sequenced in a study of Ad26.COV2.S vaccination and SARS-CoV-2 variants. Generated by immunoSEQ multiplex PCR, the TCRdb table keeps only in-frame clones and is missing some. The sample holds about 680,000 clones; roughly nine tenths are singletons and the top ten take 1.5%. The input for sequencing was peripheral blood, taken in a trial of Ad26.COV2.S vaccine versus placebo. The receptors shown here come from a person aged 18-60 years who received the Ad26.COV2.S COVID-19 vaccine or a placebo. CDR3s include the opening cysteine and the closing phenylalanine or tryptophan. A D gene is named only where the DNA matches it firmly.

j_call | cdr3_length | d_call | v_call | cdr3_aa
TRBJ2-3 | 14 | TRBD1 | TRBV5-1 | CASSLGQSTDTQYF
TRBJ2-4 | 11 | NA | TRBV5-5 | CASSRQAIQYF
TRBJ2-1 | 12 | NA | TRBV29-1 | CSVGTTAVGQFF
TRBJ2-3 | 17 | TRBD1 | TRBV5-1 | CASSRPRDSEKVDTQYF
TRBJ1-1 | 15 | NA | TRBV18 | CASSPGLRPNTEAFF
TRBJ2-1 | 12 | NA | TRBV29-1 | CSVGTPYNEQFF
TRBJ2-7 | 16 | TRBD1 | TRBV24-1 | CATSDLGRTGGYEQYF
TRBJ2-5 | 15 | NA | TRBV27 | CASSLTWLDRETQYF
TRBJ1-1 | 15 | NA | TRBV11-1 | CASSLGTGGNTEAFF
TRBJ1-1 | 12 | NA | TRBV5-5 | CASSWWNTEAFF
TRBJ1-2 | 17 | NA | TRBV4-2 | CASSQEKAGWAIYGYTF
TRBJ2-7 | 14 | NA | TRBV5-6 | CASSFLAGAYEQYF
TRBJ2-2 | 13 | NA | TRBV12-3/TRBV12-4 | CASRWAGTGELFF
TRBJ2-1 | 15 | NA | TRBV6-5 | CASSFRPGGYNEQFF
TRBJ2-1 | 15 | NA | TRBV6-4 | CASTPHAEHYNEQFF
TRBJ2-1 | 15 | TRBD2 | TRBV27 | CASTPLAGTYNEQFF
TRBJ1-2 | 12 | NA | TRBV18 | CASSPQGNGYTF
TRBJ1-2 | 16 | NA | TRBV5-1 | CASSSLPGGGDYGYTF
TRBJ2-7 | 17 | TRBD1 | TRBV25-1 | CASSDIRDRGVCHEQYF
TRBJ1-1 | 12 | NA | TRBV10-3 | CASNRAGTEAFF
TRBJ2-7 | 15 | TRBD1 | TRBV15 | CATSSGQGYSYEQYF
TRBJ2-7 | 13 | NA | TRBV11-2 | CASSTGTGYEQYF
TRBJ1-5 | 17 | NA | TRBV21-1 | CASSKAWTGISFQPQHF
TRBJ2-5 | 13 | NA | TRBV18 | CASSPRQGETQYF
TRBJ2-7 | 15 | NA | TRBV27 | CASALLASGAYEQYF
TRBJ2-3 | 16 | NA | TRBV10-1 | CASSESGGASTDTQYF
TRBJ2-3 | 17 | TRBD2 | TRBV5-1 | CASSPGLAGGVGDTQYF
TRBJ2-7 | 16 | NA | TRBV21-1 | CASSPRGGQGLYEQYF
TRBJ2-7 | 16 | NA | TRBV7-2 | CASSPRERGAYYEQYF
TRBJ1-6 | 16 | TRBD1 | TRBV9 | CASSVDPGQLISPLHF
TRBJ1-6 | 14 | TRBD1 | TRBV5-1 | CASSLQQGGSPLHF
TRBJ2-7 | 17 | TRBD1 | TRBV19 | CASSDLGTGPIPYEQYF
TRBJ2-5 | 17 | TRBD2 | TRBV5-1 | CASKRASGSRTGETQYF
TRBJ2-2 | 13 | TRBD1 | TRBV30 | CALTGDNTGELFF
TRBJ2-7 | 14 | TRBD1 | TRBV14 | CASSPRTGTYEQYF
TRBJ2-1 | 14 | TRBD2 | TRBV6-5 | CASRMGLAANEQFF
TRBJ2-2 | 16 | NA | TRBV5-5 | CASSSLQGWGTGELFF
TRBJ2-2 | 14 | NA | TRBV24-1 | CATSDARYPGELFF
TRBJ1-5 | 13 | NA | TRBV7-9 | CASSSDRYQPQHF
TRBJ2-5 | 13 | NA | TRBV5-1 | CASSLGGQETQYF
TRBJ2-3 | 14 | TRBD1 | TRBV6-1 | CASSEALRTGRQYF
TRBJ1-4 | 15 | NA | TRBV3-1/TRBV3-2 | CASSQDGGGNEKLFF
TRBJ1-6 | 15 | NA | TRBV6-5 | CASSYSMGYNSPLHF
TRBJ2-3 | 18 | TRBD2 | TRBV7-9 | CASSFLPGLASDTDTQYF
TRBJ2-1 | 15 | NA | TRBV4-3 | CASSQGGSSYNEQFF
TRBJ1-4 | 14 | NA | TRBV19 | CASSYQGAAEKLFF
TRBJ2-3 | 15 | TRBD2 | TRBV19 | CASSILGEGPHTQYF
TRBJ1-1 | 16 | TRBD1 | TRBV15 | CATSRPGTGGGTEAFF
TRBJ2-1 | 13 | NA | TRBV14 | CASSQGPYNEQFF
TRBJ2-6 | 13 | NA | TRBV2 | CASSEPGANVLTF
TRBJ2-4 | 12 | NA | TRBV12-3/TRBV12-4 | CASRYSGSIQYF
TRBJ2-6 | 21 | NA | TRBV4-1 | CASSQDRLVAGQVSGANVLTF